This TCR beta chain derives from a study of T cell responses to AZD1222 COVID-19 vaccine. Study-level points and caveats: The study reported that nearly half of spike-specific TCRs target unmutated variant regions. Clonal diversity may have been underestimated in mostly white British donors. It was only six AZD1222 recipients who were seropositive at baseline. Repertoire collection took place solely once the T cell response had peaked.

This clone was seen once. What it recognizes is unknown. The CDR3 totals 15 residues. Germline CDR1 SGHTA, CDR2 FQGTGA. The junction had 6 bases not matched to a gene; V was cut back by 2 bases and J by 4 bases. The repertoire was sequenced with immunoSEQ multiplex PCR; TCRdb's copy has only in-frame clones and lacks some. The sample has about 130,000 clones; 85% to 95% are singletons. The sequencing here drew on peripheral blood, taken on day 0 of AZD1222 vaccination. V usage is TRBV7-3 and J usage is TRBJ1-2, with TRBD1 matching 8 bases. This TCR came from an adult in good health. The CDR3 reads CASSLYAGGVYGYTF. The CDR3 nucleotides read TGTGCCAGCAGCTTATATGCAGGGGGCGTCTATGGCTACACCTTC.